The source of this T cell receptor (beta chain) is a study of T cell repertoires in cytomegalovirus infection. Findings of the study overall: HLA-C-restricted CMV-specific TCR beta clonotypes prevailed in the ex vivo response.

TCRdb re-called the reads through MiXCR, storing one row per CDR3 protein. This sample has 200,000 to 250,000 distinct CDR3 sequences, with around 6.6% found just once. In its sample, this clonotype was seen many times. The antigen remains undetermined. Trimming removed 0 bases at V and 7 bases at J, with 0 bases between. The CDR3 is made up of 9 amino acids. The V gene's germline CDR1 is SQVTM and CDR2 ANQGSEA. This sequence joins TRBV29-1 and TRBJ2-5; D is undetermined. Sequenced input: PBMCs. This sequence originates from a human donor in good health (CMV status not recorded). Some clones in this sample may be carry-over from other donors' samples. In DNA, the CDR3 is TGCAGCGTTGAAGAGACCCAGTACTTC. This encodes CSVEETQYF.